This is a list of T cell receptor beta chains from one sample in a study of CD4+ T cells in melanoma. Sequencing was performed with immunoSEQ multiplex PCR; in TCRdb, only in-frame clones are kept and a portion is missing. The sample lists 120,000 to 150,000 clones; about nine tenths were seen once. The receptors were gathered from a human donor with melanoma. CDR3s include the opening cysteine and the closing phenylalanine or tryptophan. Fields, in order: clone size, V gene, J gene, D gene, CDR3 protein, CDR3 DNA. The D gene is left open where the match is weak. Not all rows give a size; the values are once, few, many and, for expanded clones, a class.

clone_size: -; v_call: TRBV6-6; j_call: TRBJ2-5; d_call: TRBD2; cdr3_aa: CASTVTSVGETQYF; cdr3_nt: TGTGCCAGCACCGTGACTAGCGTAGGTGAGACCCAGTACTTC
clone_size: -; v_call: TRBV6-5; j_call: TRBJ1-6; d_call: TRBD1; cdr3_aa: CASSRNRGANSPLHF; cdr3_nt: TGTGCCAGCAGTCGTAACAGGGGCGCTAATTCACCCCTCCACTTT
clone_size: -; v_call: TRBV30; j_call: TRBJ2-3; d_call: -; cdr3_aa: CAWGVGGTTDTQYF; cdr3_nt: TGTGCCTGGGGTGTTGGGGGGACCACAGATACGCAGTATTTT
clone_size: -; v_call: TRBV6-5; j_call: TRBJ2-3; d_call: -; cdr3_aa: CASSYSEIQYF; cdr3_nt: TGTGCCAGCAGTTACTCCGAGATCCAGTATTTT
clone_size: -; v_call: TRBV10-3; j_call: TRBJ1-4; d_call: -; cdr3_aa: CAISESPGQIGVF; cdr3_nt: TGTGCCATCAGTGAGTCGCCAGGGCAGATCGGGGTTTTT
clone_size: once; v_call: TRBV9; j_call: TRBJ2-2; d_call: TRBD1; cdr3_aa: CASSHSGGQNTGELFF; cdr3_nt: TGTGCCAGCAGCCACTCAGGGGGCCAGAACACCGGGGAGCTGTTTTTT
clone_size: -; v_call: TRBV29-1; j_call: TRBJ1-1; d_call: -; cdr3_aa: CSVEGVTKMNTEAFF; cdr3_nt: TGCAGCGTTGAGGGGGTGACTAAAATGAACACTGAAGCTTTCTTT
clone_size: -; v_call: TRBV2; j_call: TRBJ2-1; d_call: TRBD1; cdr3_aa: CASRASRGQDNEQFF; cdr3_nt: TGTGCCAGCAGAGCGAGCCGGGGACAGGACAATGAGCAGTTCTTC
clone_size: -; v_call: TRBV5-1; j_call: TRBJ2-3; d_call: TRBD2; cdr3_aa: CASSSIAGGFPDTQYF; cdr3_nt: TGCGCCAGCAGCTCCATAGCGGGGGGGTTCCCAGATACGCAGTATTTT
clone_size: -; v_call: TRBV4-1; j_call: TRBJ2-7; d_call: -; cdr3_aa: CASSQPASRYEQYF; cdr3_nt: TGCGCCAGCAGCCAACCTGCTAGCCGATACGAGCAGTACTTC
clone_size: -; v_call: TRBV28; j_call: TRBJ2-6; d_call: -; cdr3_aa: CASTIGWSGANVLTF; cdr3_nt: TGTGCCAGCACCATTGGGTGGTCTGGGGCCAACGTCCTGACTTTC
clone_size: -; v_call: TRBV19; j_call: TRBJ1-2; d_call: -; cdr3_aa: CASSVSTSGGGYTF; cdr3_nt: TGTGCCAGTAGTGTCTCTACCTCCGGGGGTGGCTACACCTTC
clone_size: -; v_call: TRBV6-5; j_call: TRBJ2-1; d_call: -; cdr3_aa: CASRIRGALWNEQFF; cdr3_nt: TGTGCCAGCAGGATACGGGGGGCACTATGGAATGAGCAGTTCTTC
clone_size: -; v_call: TRBV5-1; j_call: TRBJ2-1; d_call: TRBD1; cdr3_aa: CASSPPGQGGDEQFF; cdr3_nt: TGCGCCAGCAGCCCGCCGGGACAGGGGGGCGATGAGCAGTTCTTC
clone_size: -; v_call: TRBV9; j_call: TRBJ1-6; d_call: TRBD1; cdr3_aa: CASSSGQVNSPLHF; cdr3_nt: TGTGCCAGCAGCTCCGGACAGGTTAATTCACCCCTCCACTTT
clone_size: -; v_call: TRBV5-1; j_call: TRBJ1-1; d_call: -; cdr3_aa: CASSERPPSGNTEAFF; cdr3_nt: TGCGCCAGCAGCGAACGACCCCCAAGCGGGAACACTGAAGCTTTCTTT
clone_size: -; v_call: TRBV30; j_call: TRBJ1-1; d_call: -; cdr3_aa: CAWGRSWWSGEAFF; cdr3_nt: TGTGCCTGGGGGCGGAGTTGGTGGTCGGGGGAAGCTTTCTTT
clone_size: once; v_call: TRBV7-6; j_call: TRBJ2-2; d_call: -; cdr3_aa: CASSLYGNTGELFF; cdr3_nt: TGTGCCAGCAGCTTATACGGGAACACCGGGGAGCTGTTTTTT
clone_size: -; v_call: TRBV5-4; j_call: TRBJ2-1; d_call: -; cdr3_aa: CASSLEVHNEQFF; cdr3_nt: TGTGCCAGCAGCTTGGAAGTCCACAATGAGCAGTTCTTC
clone_size: -; v_call: TRBV18; j_call: TRBJ1-2; d_call: -; cdr3_aa: CASSPDGSYGYTF; cdr3_nt: TGTGCCAGCTCACCGGACGGTAGCTATGGCTACACCTTC
clone_size: once; v_call: TRBV7-2; j_call: TRBJ1-2; d_call: -; cdr3_aa: CASRRPGRNYGYTF; cdr3_nt: TGTGCCAGCAGGAGACCGGGCAGGAACTATGGCTACACCTTC
clone_size: -; v_call: TRBV19; j_call: TRBJ1-2; d_call: TRBD1; cdr3_aa: CASSIRTGYGYTF; cdr3_nt: TGTGCCAGTAGTATCCGGACAGGGTATGGCTACACCTTC
clone_size: -; v_call: TRBV7-9; j_call: TRBJ1-1; d_call: -; cdr3_aa: CASRLTVNTEAFF; cdr3_nt: TGTGCCAGCAGATTGACAGTGAACACTGAAGCTTTCTTT
clone_size: -; v_call: TRBV27; j_call: TRBJ2-7; d_call: TRBD2; cdr3_aa: CASKREALVTEQYF; cdr3_nt: TGTGCCAGCAAGCGGGAGGCTCTGGTTACCGAGCAGTACTTC
clone_size: -; v_call: TRBV7-3; j_call: TRBJ2-1; d_call: TRBD2; cdr3_aa: CASSPTSGAYNEQFF; cdr3_nt: TGTGCCAGCAGCCCAACTAGCGGGGCCTACAATGAGCAGTTCTTC
clone_size: -; v_call: TRBV11-2; j_call: TRBJ2-1; d_call: TRBD2; cdr3_aa: CASSLVRGRGNEQFF; cdr3_nt: TGTGCCAGCAGCTTAGTGCGCGGGAGGGGCAATGAGCAGTTCTTC
clone_size: -; v_call: TRBV7-9; j_call: TRBJ1-1; d_call: -; cdr3_aa: CASSARQVLENTEAFF; cdr3_nt: TGTGCCAGCAGCGCACGACAGGTTCTGGAGAACACTGAAGCTTTCTTT
clone_size: -; v_call: TRBV9; j_call: TRBJ1-2; d_call: TRBD1; cdr3_aa: CASSVTGTGENGYTF; cdr3_nt: TGTGCCAGCAGCGTCACCGGGACAGGGGAGAATGGCTACACCTTC
clone_size: -; v_call: TRBV2; j_call: TRBJ1-2; d_call: -; cdr3_aa: CASSEGQGYGYTF; cdr3_nt: TGTGCCAGCAGTGAAGGGCAGGGCTATGGCTACACCTTC
clone_size: -; v_call: TRBV5-1; j_call: TRBJ2-1; d_call: -; cdr3_aa: CASSLADADNEQFF; cdr3_nt: TGCGCCAGCAGCTTGGCCGACGCCGACAATGAGCAGTTCTTC
clone_size: -; v_call: TRBV7-6; j_call: TRBJ2-1; d_call: -; cdr3_aa: CASSLAFEQFF; cdr3_nt: TGTGCCAGCAGCTTAGCGTTCGAGCAGTTCTTC
clone_size: -; v_call: TRBV6-1; j_call: TRBJ2-2; d_call: -; cdr3_aa: CASSEDHANTGELFF; cdr3_nt: TGTGCCAGCAGTGAGGATCACGCGAACACCGGGGAGCTGTTTTTT
clone_size: once; v_call: TRBV6-5; j_call: TRBJ2-1; d_call: -; cdr3_aa: CASSYGNLNEQFF; cdr3_nt: TGTGCCAGCAGTTACGGAAACCTCAATGAGCAGTTCTTC
clone_size: few; v_call: TRBV4-1; j_call: TRBJ2-3; d_call: -; cdr3_aa: CASSARGPPGDTQYF; cdr3_nt: TGCGCCAGCAGCGCGCGGGGGCCCCCGGGGGATACGCAGTATTTT
clone_size: -; v_call: TRBV7-8; j_call: TRBJ2-7; d_call: TRBD2; cdr3_aa: CASSPVGWTSPYEQYF; cdr3_nt: TGTGCCAGCAGCCCGGTGGGCTGGACTAGCCCCTACGAGCAGTACTTC
clone_size: -; v_call: TRBV18; j_call: TRBJ1-5; d_call: -; cdr3_aa: CASSPRSEGNQPQHF; cdr3_nt: TGTGCCAGCTCACCCAGGAGTGAGGGCAATCAGCCCCAGCATTTT
clone_size: -; v_call: TRBV15; j_call: TRBJ2-2; d_call: -; cdr3_aa: CATSRGRTGELFF; cdr3_nt: TGTGCCACCAGCAGAGGGCGGACCGGGGAGCTGTTTTTT
clone_size: -; v_call: TRBV6-5; j_call: TRBJ1-4; d_call: -; cdr3_aa: CASRPTVTNEKLFF; cdr3_nt: TGTGCCAGCAGACCGACGGTCACCAATGAAAAACTGTTTTTT
clone_size: -; v_call: TRBV5-1; j_call: TRBJ1-1; d_call: -; cdr3_aa: CASSLGIGANTEAFF; cdr3_nt: TGCGCCAGCAGCTTGGGGATTGGGGCGAACACTGAAGCTTTCTTT
clone_size: -; v_call: TRBV2; j_call: TRBJ1-5; d_call: -; cdr3_aa: CASNRDPGGNQPQHF; cdr3_nt: TGTGCCAGCAATAGGGACCCAGGGGGCAATCAGCCCCAGCATTTT
clone_size: -; v_call: TRBV30; j_call: TRBJ1-5; d_call: -; cdr3_aa: CAWSSRENQPQHF; cdr3_nt: TGTGCCTGGAGTAGCAGGGAGAATCAGCCCCAGCATTTT